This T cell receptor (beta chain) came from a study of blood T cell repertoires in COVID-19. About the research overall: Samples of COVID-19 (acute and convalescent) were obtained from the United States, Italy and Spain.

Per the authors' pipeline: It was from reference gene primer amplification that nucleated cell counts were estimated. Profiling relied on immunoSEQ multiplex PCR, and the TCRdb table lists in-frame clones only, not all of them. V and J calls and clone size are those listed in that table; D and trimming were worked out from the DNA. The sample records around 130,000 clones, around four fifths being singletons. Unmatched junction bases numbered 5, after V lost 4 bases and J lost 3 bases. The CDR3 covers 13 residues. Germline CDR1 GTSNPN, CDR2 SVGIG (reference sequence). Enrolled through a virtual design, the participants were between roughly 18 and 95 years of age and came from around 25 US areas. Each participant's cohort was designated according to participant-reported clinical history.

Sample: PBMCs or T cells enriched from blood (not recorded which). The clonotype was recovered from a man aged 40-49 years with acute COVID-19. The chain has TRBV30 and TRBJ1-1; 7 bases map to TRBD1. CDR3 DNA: TGTGCCTGGACTTCCACAGGGGACACTGAAGCTTTCTTT. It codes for CAWTSTGDTEAFF. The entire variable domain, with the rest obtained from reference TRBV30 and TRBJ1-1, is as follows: SQTIHQWPATLVQPVGSPLSLECTVEGTSNPNLYWYRQAAGRGLQLLFYSVGIGQISSEVPQNLSASRPQDRQFILSSKKLLLSDSGFYLCAWTSTGDTEAFFGQGTRLTVV.